This T cell receptor beta chain was retrieved from a study of cytomegalovirus exposure and HLA in healthy donors (dated 2017 in TCRdb). For the wider study: An earlier analysis of 550 to 700 of the donors reported approximately 270 Gb of sequence data and some 120 million unique TCR beta sequences from approximately 180 million T cells. Roughly 300 gigabases of sequencing data and approximately 93 million unique TCR sequences were included in an early release covering roughly 600 HLA-typed donors. Among the roughly 400 genotyped donors, under 90% belonged to the genetic ancestry cluster associated with self-reported Caucasian donors. The aim of the study was to test whether cataloging public T cell receptors could identify signatures of past pathogen exposure. The study used immunosequencing to profile the T cell repertoires of approximately 640 subjects and linked those repertoires to cytomegalovirus serostatus. A separate validation cohort of over a hundred different subjects was used in addition to the roughly 620-subject first cohort. To predict cytomegalovirus infection status, the study combined high-throughput TCR immunosequencing, statistical association of individual TCRs with disease status, and machine learning. A later analysis re-analyzed previously published TCR beta repertoires from several hundred donors and added high-resolution HLA genotyping to study TCR occurrence patterns. Rather than drawing on any new phenotypic data, the later analysis identified candidate immune exposures from TCR beta sequences and the way those sequences occurred across donors. To decide whether each TCR beta V gene segment behaved as functional or pseudogenic, an earlier analysis of some 580 of the donors relied on high-throughput TCR beta sequencing. Alongside the repertoire data, information on donor age, sex, ethnicity and CMV serostatus was compiled. A later genetic analysis took genome-wide SNP genotypes for about three fifths of the 666 donors and used that subset as a discovery cohort. Every repertoire in the discovery cohort had been generated on one and the same sequencing platform. HLA typing included class I and class II loci at four-digit resolution. Typing coverage varied by locus: 629-630 donors for A, B, C, DRB1 and DQB1; approximately 500 for DQA1; about 570 for DPA1; more than 450 for DPB1. Four or five DR-DQ haplotypes were handled as single units for association and clustering because linkage in the cohort was strong. Among 398 genotyped donors of the cohort, an average of approximately 230,000 unique TCR beta nucleotide sequences were sequenced per donor, roughly a sixth of them non-productive.

The CDR3, cysteine through phenylalanine, is 16 amino acids long. Kept here is only the CDR3 DNA, which spans 48 bases and is read in frame from base 1. CDR1 and CDR2 are drawn from the germline V gene (reference sequence): LNHNV, YYDKDF. V is clipped by 1 base and J by 5 bases, and the sequence between their germline boundaries is 14 bases long. This clone was seen more than once but under ten times. Its antigen is unknown. No base quality values were provided; no much bigger clone lies one nucleotide off. The protocol used for the library was the immunoSEQ multiplex PCR assay. For the multiplex PCR, a mixture combining 60 forward primers for TCR Vbeta segments and 13 reverse primers for TCR Jbeta segments was used. A multiplex PCR assay on genomic DNA amplified the CDR3 region of rearranged TCR beta genes. On the Illumina HiSeq System, the amplified TCR beta libraries were sequenced as 87-base-pair reads. On the authors' methods: A later analysis counted around 72 million unique TCR beta chains across the roughly 700 repertoires, and some 12 million of these chains were shared by at least two donors. A nearest-neighbor algorithm error-corrected the raw reads and collapsed the reads into unique sequences, merging closely related sequences to remove PCR and sequencing errors. To assign V, D and J gene segments, CDR3 sequences were aligned to IMGT reference sequences. For a sequence to be retained, a match of at least six nucleotides to both a V gene segment and a J gene segment was required. Rearrangements were classified as productive when the CDR3 lacked stop codons and remained in frame with V and J, and all other rearrangements were classified as non-productive. Following IMGT convention, CDR3 was defined as the stretch from the second conserved V-encoded cysteine up to the conserved J-encoded phenylalanine. Sequences without an unambiguous match to a single V gene segment were excluded from the earlier analysis of 450 to 750 of the donors. An earlier analysis of fewer than 750 of the donors classified V segments as functional when productive rearrangements were above 56.7% and as segregating when the standard deviation between donors was above 5%. A statistical classification framework was built for diagnosing cytomegalovirus status from the catalog of TCR beta chain sequences. A later analysis assigned V and J genes by comparing TCR nucleotide sequences with IMGT/GENE-DB human TR gene sequences. A later analysis assigned CDR3 sequences and most-parsimonious VDJ recombination scenarios with the TCRdist pipeline. In a later analysis, every TCR beta chain was defined by the combination of its CDR3 amino acid sequence and its V-gene family, and reads without a unique V-gene family were dropped. To address suspected cross-contamination and a sequencing artifact, a later analysis removed several hundred highly shared, low-generation-probability nucleotide sequences. For each public chain, a later analysis derived a clonal expansion index from normalized ranks of inferred template counts within each repertoire. A later analysis computed generation probabilities with a VDJ recombination model fitted to out-of-frame rearrangements, and checked the results against IGoR. In a later analysis, hypergeometric tests were used to score TCR-TCR, TCR-HLA and TCR-CMV co-occurrence, with a repertoire-size bias correction applied to TCR pairs. To estimate false discovery rates, a later analysis permuted the HLA or CMV assignments 20 times. In a later analysis, co-occurring TCRs were grouped with DBSCAN, and TCRdist sequence similarity was added when clustering was performed within HLA-allele-positive subsets. For co-occurrence clustering, repertoires with fewer than 30,000 or more than 120,000 public chains were excluded, along with a handful of repertoires with anomalous nucleotide sharing. What TCRdb holds here is the immuneACCESS table cut down to in-frame rearrangements. Part of the clones is not present; checked against another copy, under half of the missing clones reflect an unresolved V gene, and the others are unexplained. V, J and clone size derive from that table, while D and trimming were established from the DNA sequence. The sample profile shows 95,000 to 150,000 clones; 66% of them were found once. The ten largest account for over 1.5% of the sample.

Overall results and qualifications from the work: Specific HLA alleles were associated with 15,000 to 20,000 TCR beta sequences at a false discovery rate of 0.05 in a later analysis. Because counts were too low, roughly 16 rarely observed V segments, including chromosome 9 orphons, were excluded from the earlier analysis of a few hundred of the donors. Compared with equally common non-associated chains, HLA-associated TCR beta chains in a later analysis were more clonally expanded and had lower generation probabilities. Roughly uniform sequencing depth across donors was assumed in presence/absence analyses, although this assumption may not hold. A later analysis found that TCR association rates varied across HLA loci, with DRB1 alleles showing the most associated TCRs and HLA-C alleles the fewest. CMV serostatus was the only immune exposure information available for the cohort. Because HLA typing was unavailable for some donors at each locus, only the typed subset was used in association tests. The study gave a list of about 160 TCR beta chains associated with cytomegalovirus. A few of the identified cytomegalovirus-associated TCR beta chains were confirmed in vitro to be specific for cytomegalovirus antigens. The 87-base-pair reads could not distinguish some IMGT-functional V segments, including TRBV6-2 and TRBV6-3, so those segments were excluded. An association between a missense DCLRE1C variant and V-gene and J-gene trimming of TCR beta chains was found in a later genetic analysis and replicated in an independent cohort. The sequencing pipeline was judged likely to have produced a cluster of highly shared sequence variants as a technical artifact. An earlier analysis of approximately 570 of the donors showed that most TCR beta V segments appeared in productive rearrangements either about 90% or about 30% of the time, which broadly matched IMGT annotations. Strong co-occurrence of HLA alleles, especially DR and DQ, made assigning TCR associations to individual alleles difficult. A later analysis reported that several top co-occurrence clusters appeared linked to parvovirus B19, influenza, CMV and Epstein-Barr virus. This cohort had only TCR beta chains sequenced, and the lack of alpha or paired-chain data limited which features could be detected. Linkage disequilibrium might explain the correlated functional status among segregating V segments, but an unknown experimental factor could not be excluded. A further reported finding was that TCR beta sequences accurately predicted the HLA-A and HLA-B alleles for most subjects in the first cohort. Most TCR sequences were observed very rarely across donors, whereas some public TCRs were present in many individuals. In a later analysis, most CMV-associated TCR beta chains were found to appear HLA-restricted, with HLA associations seemingly driven largely by CMV exposure. Compared with the approximately 670-donor mean, donors in an Asian-associated ancestry cluster had fewer N-insertions in productive TCRs, according to a later genetic analysis. According to the authors, the approach could potentially be generalized to other disease states and immunological phenotypes. Cytomegalovirus status was reported to be diagnosed by the classifier with high specificity and sensitivity in both the original and validation cohorts.

The cohort was made up of about 670 healthy bone marrow donors. At the time of sampling, every cohort member was nominally healthy, though immune exposures that went unrecorded were likely present. The donor tested CMV seronegative, placing the donor among the 352 seronegative members of the cohort. A peripheral blood sample was provided by each donor, and peripheral blood mononuclear cells were used for TCR beta sequencing. Genomic DNA extraction from the blood cell samples was performed with the Qiagen DNeasy Blood Extraction Kit. The sequenced sample consisted of PBMCs. The sequence derives from a man younger than 35 in good health and CMV-seronegative. The chain is made from TRBV15 and TRBJ1-4, with the D gene not clear enough to name. The CDR3 reads as follows: CATSRAAISGNEKLFF. The nucleotides read TGTGCCACCAGCAGAGCCGCCATTTCTGGCAATGAAAAACTGTTTTTT.